This T cell receptor beta chain was documented in a study of T cells and copy number aberrations in small-cell lung cancer. The V gene's germline CDR1 is SSHAT and CDR2 FNYEAQ (reference sequence). The CDR3 consists of 14 residues. All donors had upfront surgery without preoperative chemotherapy, radiotherapy or any immunotherapy. Normal lung tissue came from at least 2 cm beyond the tumor margin and showed no malignant cells. Only in-frame clones appear in the TCRdb table, and some are missing; sequencing was by immunoSEQ multiplex PCR. The sample carries fewer than 10,000 clones, about three quarters recorded once. This clone was detected only a few times. Its cognate antigen is unknown. Its ends do not fully match the called genes, so a read error is possible. The study, taken as a whole, reports: Versus adjacent lung, tumor T-cell richness and clonality were lower; density nonsignificantly.

The sample was normal tissue next to the tumor. The chain is built from TRBV7-7 and TRBJ2-3; D is ambiguous. This receptor was identified in a man aged 55 to 70 with small cell lung cancer. CDR3 DNA sequence: TGTGCTAGCAGCCCATCCCACTCCACAGATACGCAGTATTTT. Protein: CASSPSHSTDTQYF.